This T cell receptor beta chain was captured in a study of glioma-infiltrating T cells after dendritic cell vaccination. Up to about 2 ug genomic DNA was used for TCRB CDR3 amplification. The assay was immunoSEQ multiplex PCR, and TCRdb's table has in-frame clones only and misses some. The data contain over 90,000 clones, more than 75% of them singletons. This clone showed up just a few times. This CDR3 region has 15 residues. Trimming shortened V by 10 bases and J by 5 bases, and 24 bases separated the two germline ends. In germline, CDR1 is SGHNT, CDR2 YYREEE (reference sequence). This TCR came from a human donor with glioblastoma. The sequenced sample was blood, obtained before dendritic cell vaccination. The V call is TRBV5-4, the J call TRBJ1-1; D gene uncertain. Here the CDR3 reads CAGGGGSVPLTEAFF. As DNA, the CDR3 is TGTGCCGGCGGTGGCGGTTCAGTCCCGTTGACTGAAGCTTTCTTT.